These T cell receptor beta chains were read from a single sample in a study of T cell changes during pregnancy in multiple sclerosis. This table comes from immunoSEQ multiplex PCR, and its TCRdb copy is limited to in-frame clones, with some not included. This table holds around 88,000 clones, roughly 92% found once. Sequencing used peripheral blood, obtained in the first trimester of pregnancy. The origin of the receptors is a female donor with multiple sclerosis, enrolled in a pregnancy study. CDR3s include the opening cysteine and the closing phenylalanine or tryptophan. D genes are given only for firm matches. Clone size is stated in some rows and not others, as once, few, many or a class when expanded.

TRBV7-9	TRBJ2-3	10	once	NA	CATATDTQYF
TRBV28	TRBJ2-2	16	NA	TRBD2	CASSSRLAVPTGELFF
TRBV7-2	TRBJ2-1	13	NA	NA	CASSLVVSNEQFF
TRBV6-5	TRBJ2-7	14	NA	NA	CASSYSESSYEQYF
TRBV28	TRBJ2-7	14	NA	NA	CASSLKGRGHEQYF
TRBV9	TRBJ2-7	15	many	NA	CASSVADSESYEQYF
TRBV9	TRBJ2-7	15	NA	NA	CASSVHADNSYEQYF
TRBV9	TRBJ2-1	17	once	NA	CASSGGLRTTSYNEQFF
TRBV19	TRBJ1-1	17	NA	NA	CASSIALGQIMNTEAFF
TRBV5-1	TRBJ2-5	15	NA	TRBD2	CASSVPGLASETQYF
TRBV7-2	TRBJ2-7	13	NA	NA	CASSSTAVYEQYF
TRBV27	TRBJ2-1	15	few	NA	CASSSRNPSYNEQFF
TRBV19	TRBJ2-1	16	NA	TRBD1	CASSILGTGGLNEQFF
TRBV6-6	TRBJ2-4	16	NA	TRBD2	CASSYSASGSIDIQYF
TRBV5-1	TRBJ2-5	13	NA	TRBD2	CASSFSGRETQYF
TRBV4-1	TRBJ1-1	14	NA	TRBD1	CASSSDRGNTEAFF
TRBV6-1	TRBJ2-1	12	NA	NA	CASLFGANEQFF
TRBV5-8	TRBJ2-1	15	NA	NA	CASSLGGSHYNEQFF
TRBV19	TRBJ2-1	12	NA	TRBD2	CASSSGLALQFF
TRBV15	TRBJ2-1	11	NA	NA	CATSREREQFF
TRBV4-2	TRBJ2-2	14	NA	TRBD1	CASSRGQGAGELFF
TRBV19	TRBJ2-7	16	NA	TRBD1	CASSLRAGQGLYEQYF
TRBV18	TRBJ1-2	17	once	NA	CASSPFSLSGDGYGYTF
TRBV28	TRBJ2-2	17	NA	TRBD1	CASRRTGSSLVTGELFF
TRBV27	TRBJ1-5	14	NA	NA	CASRAARGNQPQHF
TRBV7-9	TRBJ2-7	11	NA	NA	CASSHTYEQYF
TRBV29-1	TRBJ2-5	11	once	NA	CSVGPGETQYF
TRBV20-1	TRBJ2-3	11	NA	NA	CSVRSTDTQYF
TRBV7-8	TRBJ1-1	15	NA	NA	CASSLEAGLNTEAFF